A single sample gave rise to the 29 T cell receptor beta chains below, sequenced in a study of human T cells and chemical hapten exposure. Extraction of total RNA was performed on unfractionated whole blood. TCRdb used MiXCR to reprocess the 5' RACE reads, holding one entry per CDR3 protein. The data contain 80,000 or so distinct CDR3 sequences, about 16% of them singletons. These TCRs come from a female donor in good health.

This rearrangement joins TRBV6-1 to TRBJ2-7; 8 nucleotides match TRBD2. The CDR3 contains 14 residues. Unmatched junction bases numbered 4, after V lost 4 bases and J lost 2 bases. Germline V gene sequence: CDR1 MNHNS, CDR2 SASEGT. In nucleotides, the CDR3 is TGTGCCAGCAGTGTTGCGGGGGGAACCTACGAGCAGTACTTC. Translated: CASSVAGGTYEQYF.

The CDR3 DNA follows: TGTGCCAGCAGTTACTCCGGACGGGACAGATTTAGCAATCAGCCCCAGCATTTT. Translation gives CASSYSGRDRFSNQPQHF. The chain uses TRBV6-6 and TRBJ1-5; 7 bases match TRBD1. The V segment lost 0 bases and the J segment 0 bases; nucleotides outside the gene matches: 8. Germline V CDR1 and CDR2: MNHNY, SVGAGI (reference sequence). There are 18 residues in the CDR3.

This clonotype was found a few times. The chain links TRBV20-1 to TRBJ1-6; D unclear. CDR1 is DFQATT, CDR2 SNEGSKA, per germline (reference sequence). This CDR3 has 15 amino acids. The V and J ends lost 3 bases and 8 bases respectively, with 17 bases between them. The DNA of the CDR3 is TGCAGTGCTAGGGCCCCTGGGTCGAAGGATTCACCCCTCCACTTT. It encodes CSARAPGSKDSPLHF.

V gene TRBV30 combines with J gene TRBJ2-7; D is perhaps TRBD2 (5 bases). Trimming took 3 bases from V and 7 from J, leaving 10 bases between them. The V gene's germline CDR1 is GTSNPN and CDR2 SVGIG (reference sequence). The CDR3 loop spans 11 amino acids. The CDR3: CAWRGRGEQYF. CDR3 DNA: TGTGCCTGGAGAGGACGGGGAGAGCAGTACTTC.

DNA of the CDR3: TGCAGTGCTAGACCCCTAGCGGGAGGATTTCAAGACGAGCAGTTCTTC. It translates to CSARPLAGGFQDEQFF. The rearrangement joins TRBV20-1 to TRBJ2-1, with 11 bases that match TRBD2. The CDR3 covers 16 residues. Germline V gene data show CDR1 as DFQATT and CDR2 as SNEGSKA (reference sequence). The J segment lost 10 bases and the V segment lost 2 bases, leaving 13 bases of the junction unmatched.

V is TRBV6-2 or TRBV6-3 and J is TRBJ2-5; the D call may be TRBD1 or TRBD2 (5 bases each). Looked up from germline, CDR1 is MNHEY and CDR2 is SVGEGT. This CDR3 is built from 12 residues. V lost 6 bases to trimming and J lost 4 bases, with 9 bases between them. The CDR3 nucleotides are TGTGCCAGCAGGCCTGGGGGAGAGACCCAGTACTTC. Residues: CASRPGGETQYF.

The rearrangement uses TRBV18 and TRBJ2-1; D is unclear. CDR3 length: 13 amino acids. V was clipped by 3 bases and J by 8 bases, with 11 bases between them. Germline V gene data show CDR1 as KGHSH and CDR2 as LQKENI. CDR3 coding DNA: TGTGCCAGCTCACCCCCCGCTGGGGATGAGCAGTTCTTC. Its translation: CASSPPAGDEQFF.

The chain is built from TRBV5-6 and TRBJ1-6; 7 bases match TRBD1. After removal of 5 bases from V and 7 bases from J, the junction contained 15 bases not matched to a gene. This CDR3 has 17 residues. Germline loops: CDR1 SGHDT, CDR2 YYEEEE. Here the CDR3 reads CASSFSLCTGANSPLHF. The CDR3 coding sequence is TGTGCCAGCAGTTTCTCACTCTGTACAGGGGCAAATTCACCCCTCCACTTT.

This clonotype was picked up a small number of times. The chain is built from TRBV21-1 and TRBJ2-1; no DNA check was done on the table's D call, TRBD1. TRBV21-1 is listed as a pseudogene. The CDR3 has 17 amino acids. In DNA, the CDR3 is TGTGCCAGCAGCAAAAGGTACAGGGACCCACGGTACAATGAGCAGTTCTTC. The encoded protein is CASSKRYRDPRYNEQFF.

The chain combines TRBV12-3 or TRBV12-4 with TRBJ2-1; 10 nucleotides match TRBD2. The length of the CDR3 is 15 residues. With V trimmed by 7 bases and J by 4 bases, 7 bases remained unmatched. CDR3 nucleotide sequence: TGTGCCAGCACTGCCGGACTAGCGGCTTACAATGAGCAGTTCTTC. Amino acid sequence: CASTAGLAAYNEQFF.

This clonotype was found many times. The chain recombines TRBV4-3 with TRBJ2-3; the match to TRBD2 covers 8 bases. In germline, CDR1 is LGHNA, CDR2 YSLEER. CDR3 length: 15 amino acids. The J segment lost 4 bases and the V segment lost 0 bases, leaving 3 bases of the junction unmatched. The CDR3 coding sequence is TGCGCCAGCAGCCAAGAACGGGGGGGGGCAGATACGCAGTATTTT. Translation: CASSQERGGADTQYF.

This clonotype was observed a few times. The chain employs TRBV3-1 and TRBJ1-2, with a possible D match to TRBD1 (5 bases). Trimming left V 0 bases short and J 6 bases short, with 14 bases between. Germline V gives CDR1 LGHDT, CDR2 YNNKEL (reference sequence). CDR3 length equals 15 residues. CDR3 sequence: CASSQDFRQGHGYTF. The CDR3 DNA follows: TGTGCCAGCAGCCAAGATTTCCGGCAGGGTCATGGCTACACCTTC.

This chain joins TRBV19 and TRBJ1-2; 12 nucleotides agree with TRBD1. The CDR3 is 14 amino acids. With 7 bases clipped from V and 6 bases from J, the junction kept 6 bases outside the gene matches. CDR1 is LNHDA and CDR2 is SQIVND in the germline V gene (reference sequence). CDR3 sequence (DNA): TGTGCCAGTACGGGACAGGGGGCAGAGGATGGCTACACCTTC. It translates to CASTGQGAEDGYTF.

Written as DNA, the CDR3 is TGTGCCAGCAGTTTACCGGGAATGGGCTACAATGAGCAGTTCTTC. This sequence encodes CASSLPGMGYNEQFF. The V and J genes are TRBV12-3 or TRBV12-4 and TRBJ2-1; possible D gene TRBD2, 5 bases. V was shortened by 2 bases and J by 3 bases, with 11 bases between the two germline ends. CDR3 length: 15 residues.

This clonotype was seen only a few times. The CDR3 here is CSGGQGEGYEQYF. The CDR3 region has the DNA TGCAGCGGAGGACAGGGAGAGGGGTACGAGCAGTACTTC. The V gene is TRBV29-1, the J gene TRBJ2-7, with 8 bases lining up with TRBD1. CDR3 length: 13 amino acids. V was pared by 7 bases and J by 4 bases, with 9 bases of the junction left unmatched. Germline values: CDR1 SQVTM, CDR2 ANQGSEA.

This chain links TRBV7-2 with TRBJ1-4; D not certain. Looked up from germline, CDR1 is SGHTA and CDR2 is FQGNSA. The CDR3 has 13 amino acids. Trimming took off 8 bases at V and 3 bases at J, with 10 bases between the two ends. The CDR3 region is CASSRWSNEKLFF. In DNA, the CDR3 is TGTGCCAGCTCTAGGTGGTCTAATGAAAAACTGTTTTTT. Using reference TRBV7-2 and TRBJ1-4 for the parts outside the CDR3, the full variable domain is GAGVSQSPSNKVTEKGKDVELRCDPISGHTALYWYRQSLGQGLEFLIYFQGNSAPDKSGLPSDRFSAERTGGSVSTLTIQRTQQEDSAVYLCASSRWSNEKLFFGSGTQLSVL.

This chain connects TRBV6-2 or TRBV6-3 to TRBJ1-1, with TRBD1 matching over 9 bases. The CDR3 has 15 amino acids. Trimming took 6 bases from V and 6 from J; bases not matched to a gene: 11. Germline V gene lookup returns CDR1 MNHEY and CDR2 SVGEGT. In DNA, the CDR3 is TGTGCCAGCAGAAAAGGGACAGGGCGGAGTGCTGAAGCTTTCTTT. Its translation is CASRKGTGRSAEAFF.

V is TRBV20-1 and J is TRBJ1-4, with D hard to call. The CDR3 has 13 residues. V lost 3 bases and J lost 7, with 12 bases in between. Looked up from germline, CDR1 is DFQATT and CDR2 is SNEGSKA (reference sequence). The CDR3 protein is CSARGQAGEKLFF. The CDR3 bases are TGCAGTGCTAGGGGTCAAGCGGGTGAAAAACTGTTTTTT.

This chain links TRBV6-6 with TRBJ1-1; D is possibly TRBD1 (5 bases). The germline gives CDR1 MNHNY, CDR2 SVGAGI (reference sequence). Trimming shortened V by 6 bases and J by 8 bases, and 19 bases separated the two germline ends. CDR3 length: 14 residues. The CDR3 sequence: CASSPTDSSGEAFF. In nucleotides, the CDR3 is TGTGCCAGCAGCCCGACCGACAGCAGTGGGGAAGCTTTCTTT.

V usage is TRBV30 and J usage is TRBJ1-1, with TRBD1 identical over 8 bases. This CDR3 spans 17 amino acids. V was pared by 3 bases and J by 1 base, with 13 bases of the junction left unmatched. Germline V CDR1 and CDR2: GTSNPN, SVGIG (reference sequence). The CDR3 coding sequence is TGTGCCTGGAGCCGTATGGCAGGCGGGACAGGGAACACTGAAGCTTTCTTT. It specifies CAWSRMAGGTGNTEAFF.

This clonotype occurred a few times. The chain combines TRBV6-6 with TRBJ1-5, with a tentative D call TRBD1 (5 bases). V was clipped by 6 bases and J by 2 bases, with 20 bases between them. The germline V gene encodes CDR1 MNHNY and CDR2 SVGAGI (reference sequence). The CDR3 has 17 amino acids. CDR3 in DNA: TGTGCCAGCAGCCGTGGGACGGCAGGTCCTGGCAATCAGCCCCAGCATTTT. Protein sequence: CASSRGTAGPGNQPQHF.

Here the CDR3 reads CSASGLYGYTF. The CDR3, as DNA: TGCAGTGCTAGTGGGCTGTATGGCTACACCTTC. V usage is TRBV20-1 and J usage is TRBJ1-2, with D unresolved. There are 11 residues in the CDR3. Germline V gives CDR1 DFQATT, CDR2 SNEGSKA (reference sequence). The V and J ends lost 3 bases and 5 bases respectively, with 7 bases between them.

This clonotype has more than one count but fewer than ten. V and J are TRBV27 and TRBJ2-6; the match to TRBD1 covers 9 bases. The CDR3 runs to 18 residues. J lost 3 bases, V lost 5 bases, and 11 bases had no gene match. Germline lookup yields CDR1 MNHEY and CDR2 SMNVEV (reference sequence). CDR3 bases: TGTGCCAGCAGTCATCTTTCCGGGACAGGGAATGGGGCCAACGTCCTGACTTTC. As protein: CASSHLSGTGNGANVLTF.

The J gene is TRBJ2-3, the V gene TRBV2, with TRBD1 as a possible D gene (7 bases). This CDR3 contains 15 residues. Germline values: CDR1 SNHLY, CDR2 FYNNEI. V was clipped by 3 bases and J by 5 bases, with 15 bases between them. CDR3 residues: CASSEWAGGGDTQYF. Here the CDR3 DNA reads TGTGCCAGCAGTGAGTGGGCAGGGGGAGGAGATACGCAGTATTTT.

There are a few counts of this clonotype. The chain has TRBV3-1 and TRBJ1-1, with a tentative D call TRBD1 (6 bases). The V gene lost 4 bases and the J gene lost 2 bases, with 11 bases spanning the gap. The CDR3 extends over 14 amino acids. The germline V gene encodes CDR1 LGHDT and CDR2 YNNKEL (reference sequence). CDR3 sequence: CASSPGTPNTEAFF. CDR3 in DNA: TGTGCCAGCAGCCCCGGGACACCAAACACTGAAGCTTTCTTT.

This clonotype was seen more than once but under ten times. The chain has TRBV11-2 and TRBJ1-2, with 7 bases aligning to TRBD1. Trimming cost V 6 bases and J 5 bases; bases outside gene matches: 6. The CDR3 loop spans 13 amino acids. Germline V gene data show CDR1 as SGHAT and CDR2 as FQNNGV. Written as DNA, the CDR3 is TGTGCCAGCAGTTCGACAGGGAGGTATGGCTACACCTTC. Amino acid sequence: CASSSTGRYGYTF.

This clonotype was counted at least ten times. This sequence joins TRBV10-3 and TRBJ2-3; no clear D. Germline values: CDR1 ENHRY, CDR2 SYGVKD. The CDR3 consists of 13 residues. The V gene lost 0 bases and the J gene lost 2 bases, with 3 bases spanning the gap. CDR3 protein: CAISESPTDTQYF. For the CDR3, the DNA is TGTGCCATCAGTGAGTCCCCCACAGATACGCAGTATTTT.

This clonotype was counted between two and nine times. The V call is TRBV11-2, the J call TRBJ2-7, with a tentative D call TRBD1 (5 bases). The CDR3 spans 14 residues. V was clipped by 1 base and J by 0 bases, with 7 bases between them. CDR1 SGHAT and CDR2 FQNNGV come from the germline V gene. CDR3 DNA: TGTGCCAGCAGCTTAGGACAGCCCTCCTACGAGCAGTACTTC. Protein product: CASSLGQPSYEQYF.

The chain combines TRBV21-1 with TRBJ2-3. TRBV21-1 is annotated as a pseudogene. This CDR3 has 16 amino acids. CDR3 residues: CASNFLGPEPADTQYF. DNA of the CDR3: TGTGCCAGCAACTTTTTAGGACCCGAACCTGCGGATACGCAGTATTTT.